The 7 T cell receptor beta chains presented below share a single source sample, sequenced in a study of blood T cell repertoires in COVID-19. Produced via immunoSEQ multiplex PCR; TCRdb's table is partial and in-frame only. In the table there are some 250,000 clones, under 85% of which are singletons. The specimen was peripheral blood. The origin of the receptors is a man aged 30 to 39 who had recovered from COVID-19.

Note on this clone: This clone may be a read error of a much larger clone one base away. CDR3 nucleotides: TGTGCCAGCAGCTTGACAGGGAACACTGAAGCTTTCTTT. Protein product: CASSLTGNTEAFF. The chain recombines TRBV11-3 with TRBJ1-1; D perhaps matches TRBD1 (6 bases). CDR1 is SGHNT and CDR2 is YENEEA in the germline V gene. Trimming cost V 3 bases and J 1 base, with 6 bases left between them. The CDR3 consists of 13 residues.

The chain carries TRBV4-1 and TRBJ2-3; D may be TRBD2 (6 bases). This CDR3 is built from 16 residues. CDR1 MGHRA and CDR2 YSYEKL come from the germline V gene. Trimming left V 5 bases short and J 2 bases short, with 17 bases between. CDR3 sequence reads: CASSSTTSRDTDTQYF. Written as DNA, the CDR3 is TGCGCCAGCAGCTCTACCACTAGCAGAGACACAGATACGCAGTATTTT.

The gene calls are TRBV19 and TRBJ1-2; 8 positions match TRBD1. Germline V gene lookup returns CDR1 LNHDA and CDR2 SQIVND (reference sequence). Germline trimming cut 3 bases from V and 3 bases from J; bases unmatched to any gene: 6. This CDR3 is built from 15 residues. This chain's CDR3 is CASSIVWGQDYGYTF. As DNA, the CDR3 is TGTGCCAGTAGTATTGTTTGGGGACAGGACTATGGCTACACCTTC.

V and J are TRBV28 and TRBJ1-5; TRBD1 is a possible D gene (5 bases). Trimming left V 8 bases short and J 8 bases short, with 13 bases between. Germline V gene sequence: CDR1 MDHEN, CDR2 SYDVKM. The CDR3 contains 12 residues. The CDR3 sequence: CASGTISEPQHF. The CDR3 DNA reads as TGTGCCAGCGGGACTATTTCTGAGCCCCAGCATTTT.

The V and J genes are TRBV5-1 and TRBJ2-3; the match to TRBD2 covers 12 bases. Unmatched junction bases numbered 7, after V lost 0 bases and J lost 2 bases. CDR1 SGHRS and CDR2 YFSETQ come from the germline V gene. The length of the CDR3 is 18 residues. The CDR3 region has the DNA TGCGCCAGCAGCTTGGCCTTACTAGCGGGGGGTACCACAGATACGCAGTATTTT. This encodes CASSLALLAGGTTDTQYF.

The chain joins TRBV29-1 to TRBJ2-5, with 12 bases that match TRBD2. Germline V gene sequence: CDR1 SQVTM, CDR2 ANQGSEA. The CDR3 sequence is 15 residues long. With V trimmed by 4 bases and J by 2 bases, 5 bases remained unmatched. In DNA form, the CDR3 reads TGCAGCGTTGCCCCTCTAGCGGGGGGGCAAGAGACCCAGTACTTC. Translated: CSVAPLAGGQETQYF.

The chain has TRBV7-6 and TRBJ2-2; D is possibly TRBD2 (7 bases). Germline CDR1 is SGHVS and CDR2 is FNYEAQ. The CDR3 sequence is 16 residues long. V was trimmed by 5 bases and J by 3 bases, leaving 16 bases between them. Here the CDR3 DNA reads TGTGCCAGCAGCATAAGACTAGCAGGGGACACCGGGGAGCTGTTTTTT. Encoded protein: CASSIRLAGDTGELFF.